This passage covers 31 T cell receptor beta chains from one sample sequenced in a study of T cell responses to AZD1222 COVID-19 vaccine. Libraries were prepared by immunoSEQ multiplex PCR; TCRdb keeps only in-frame clonotypes and omits some of them. Here the sample spans 150,000 to 200,000 clones, 94% being singletons. The sample here was peripheral blood, taken 28 days after the second AZD1222 dose. These receptors originate from an adult who received the AZD1222 COVID-19 vaccine.

The V gene is TRBV18, the J gene TRBJ1-5; no definite D call. V was cut by 3 bases and J by 1 base, with 16 bases left in between. CDR3 length: 17 amino acids. The germline V gene has CDR1 KGHSH and CDR2 LQKENI. CDR3 loop: CASSPLGGRGSNQPQHF. The CDR3 DNA follows: TGTGCCAGCTCACCTCTCGGCGGACGAGGCAGCAATCAGCCCCAGCATTTT.

The gene calls are TRBV7-9 and TRBJ1-5, with 7 positions matching TRBD1. The V gene's germline CDR1 is SEHNR and CDR2 FQNEAQ (reference sequence). CDR3 size: 14 residues. With V trimmed by 4 bases and J by 11 bases, 11 bases remained unmatched. As DNA, the CDR3 is TGTGCCAGCAGCTCCGGGACAGACCCTTCGACCCAGCATTTT. Protein sequence: CASSSGTDPSTQHF.

This rearrangement joins TRBV28 to TRBJ1-1, with D possibly matching TRBD1 (5 bases). CDR3 length: 13 amino acids. Germline V gene sequence: CDR1 MDHEN, CDR2 SYDVKM. The germline V and J ends were trimmed by 8 bases and 3 bases, with 13 bases remaining between them. CDR3 region: CASWRGDDTEAFF. CDR3 nucleotides: TGTGCCAGCTGGAGGGGTGACGACACTGAAGCTTTCTTT. Complete variable domain (other parts from reference TRBV28 and TRBJ1-1): DVKVTQSSRYLVKRTGEKVFLECVQDMDHENMFWYRQDPGLGLRLIYFSYDVKMKEKGDIPEGYSVSREKKERFSLILESASTNQTSMYLCASWRGDDTEAFFGQGTRLTVV.

The genes are TRBV29-1 and TRBJ2-5, with a possible D match to TRBD2 (5 bases). The CDR3 is 13 amino acids. V was trimmed by 2 bases and J by 9 bases, leaving 16 bases between them. Per the germline V gene, CDR1 is SQVTM and CDR2 is ANQGSEA. In DNA, the CDR3 is TGCAGCGTTGAAAGGCAGCCCGGGGTGGCCCAGTACTTC. Protein sequence: CSVERQPGVAQYF. The entire variable domain, with the rest obtained from reference TRBV29-1 and TRBJ2-5, is as follows: SAVISQKPSRDICQRGTSLTIQCQVDSQVTMMFWYRQQPGQSLTLIATANQGSEATYESGFVIDKFPISRPNLTFSTLTVSNMSPEDSSIYLCSVERQPGVAQYFGPGTRLLVL.

The chain recombines TRBV4-1 with TRBJ1-5; unclear D gene. Trimming stripped 1 base from V and 8 bases from J, with 9 bases between. Germline-derived CDR1 and CDR2 are MGHRA and YSYEKL. This CDR3 is built from 13 residues. As DNA, the CDR3 is TGCGCCAGCAGCCAAGGTGTATCGGAGCCCCAGCATTTT. It encodes CASSQGVSEPQHF.

The chain recombines TRBV5-4 with TRBJ2-1; D may be TRBD1 (6 bases). CDR3 length equals 13 residues. Germline V gives CDR1 SGHNT, CDR2 YYREEE (reference sequence). Trimming cost V 3 bases and J 4 bases, with 8 bases left between them. In DNA form, the CDR3 reads TGTGCCAGCAGCTCGGGACAATACAATGAGCAGTTCTTC. It codes for CASSSGQYNEQFF.

This chain uses TRBV12-3 or TRBV12-4 with TRBJ1-1, with TRBD1 matching 8 bases. The trim removed 2 bases at V and 8 bases at J, leaving 4 bases unmatched. The CDR3 contains 13 residues. CDR3 DNA sequence: TGTGCCAGCAGTTTAAATCGGGACAGGGAAGCTTTCTTT. This sequence encodes CASSLNRDREAFF.

The chain links TRBV11-2 to TRBJ1-1, with a weak D call TRBD1 (5 bases). Trimming took 4 bases from V and 4 from J, leaving 10 bases between them. Germline V CDR1 and CDR2: SGHAT, FQNNGV. The CDR3 is made up of 13 amino acids. The CDR3 nucleotides read TGTGCCAGCAGCTACATGCAGGGCACTGAAGCTTTCTTT. Protein sequence: CASSYMQGTEAFF.

The gene calls are TRBV5-4 and TRBJ2-1; D ambiguous. The CDR3 runs to 15 residues. Germline CDR1 is SGHNT and CDR2 is YYREEE (reference sequence). V was clipped by 0 bases and J by 4 bases, with 11 bases between them. CDR3 in DNA: TGTGCCAGCAGCTTGGGTAGTAGTCAGTACAATGAGCAGTTCTTC. It yields the protein CASSLGSSQYNEQFF.

The rearrangement links TRBV15 to TRBJ2-1, with D possibly being TRBD1 (6 bases). The CDR3 totals 22 residues. V was cut by 1 base and J by 1 base, with 29 bases left in between. Germline V lookup: CDR1 LNHNV, CDR2 YYDKDF (reference sequence). DNA for the CDR3: TGTGCCACCAGCAGAGGAAAAGGGGGATCGGTCCTCCCACACGGGTCCTACAATGAGCAGTTCTTC. Protein product: CATSRGKGGSVLPHGSYNEQFF.

The V call is TRBV19, the J call TRBJ2-3; 7 bases match TRBD2. The CDR3 loop spans 15 amino acids. Germline values: CDR1 LNHDA, CDR2 SQIVND (reference sequence). With 1 base clipped from V and 6 bases from J, the junction kept 7 bases outside the gene matches. CDR3 sequence (DNA): TGTGCCAGTAGTATAGGGACTAGATCGGGGGATACGCAGTATTTT. Residues: CASSIGTRSGDTQYF.

The chain links TRBV7-9 to TRBJ1-6; D possibly corresponds to TRBD1 (5 bases). Trimming removed 6 bases at V and 10 bases at J, with 10 bases between. CDR3 size: 12 residues. Germline V CDR1 and CDR2: SEHNR, FQNEAQ (reference sequence). Here the CDR3 reads CASRGGDSPLHF. The CDR3 DNA follows: TGTGCCAGCAGGGGAGGGGACTCACCCCTCCACTTT.

V is TRBV11-2 and J is TRBJ1-2; the match to TRBD1 covers 10 bases. Trimming cost V 7 bases and J 3 bases; bases outside gene matches: 2. Germline V gene sequence: CDR1 SGHAT, CDR2 FQNNGV. CDR3 size: 13 residues. The CDR3 DNA reads as TGTGCCAGCACCGGACAGGGGGACTATGGCTACACCTTC. This gives the protein CASTGQGDYGYTF.

The V and J genes are TRBV2 and TRBJ1-1; the D is unclear. The V gene's germline CDR1 is SNHLY and CDR2 FYNNEI. The CDR3 has 13 amino acids. V lost 8 bases and J 11 bases, leaving 21 bases between the germline ends. CDR3: CASGRIEVGEAFF. The CDR3 nucleotides read TGTGCCAGCGGCCGAATCGAAGTTGGGGAGGCTTTCTTT.

The chain links TRBV7-3 to TRBJ2-2; no firm D call. The CDR3 contains 12 residues. Trimming took 8 bases from V and 2 from J, leaving 6 bases between them. Germline V lookup: CDR1 SGHTA, CDR2 FQGTGA. CDR3 amino acids: CASRPNTGELFF. CDR3 in DNA: TGTGCCAGCCGACCCAACACCGGGGAGCTGTTTTTT.

V and J are TRBV29-1 and TRBJ1-2, with D possibly TRBD1 on 5 matching bases. CDR1 is SQVTM and CDR2 is ANQGSEA in the germline V gene. V was pared by 4 bases and J by 1 base, with 10 bases between. CDR3 length: 13 residues. DNA of the CDR3: TGCAGCGTTGTCTCCAGGGATAACTATGGCTACACCTTC. It yields the protein CSVVSRDNYGYTF.

The chain combines TRBV19 with TRBJ1-5, with 9 positions matching TRBD1. V dropped 4 bases and J dropped 6; count of bases not matched to a gene: 10. This CDR3 comprises 16 residues. Germline loops: CDR1 LNHDA, CDR2 SQIVND (reference sequence). The CDR3: CASSTGTGPRGQPQHF. The CDR3 region has the DNA TGTGCCAGTAGTACAGGGACAGGGCCAAGGGGTCAGCCCCAGCATTTT. The full variable domain, rest sourced from reference TRBV19 and TRBJ1-5, is DGGITQSPKYLFRKEGQNVTLSCEQNLNHDAMYWYRQDPGQGLRLIYYSQIVNDFQKGDIAEGYSVSREKKESFPLTVTSAQKNPTAFYLCASSTGTGPRGQPQHFGDGTRLSIL.

This chain connects TRBV6-1 to TRBJ1-6; 7 nucleotides line up with TRBD1. V lost 0 bases to trimming and J lost 6 bases; unmatched junction nucleotides: 5. This CDR3 is built from 16 residues. Germline loops: CDR1 MNHNS, CDR2 SASEGT. The CDR3 here is CASSEAVAGGNSPLHF. The CDR3 DNA follows: TGTGCCAGCAGTGAAGCGGTTGCAGGGGGTAATTCACCCCTCCACTTT.

This sequence joins TRBV5-1 and TRBJ2-2; D possibly corresponds to TRBD2 (5 bases). Germline V gene data show CDR1 as SGHRS and CDR2 as YFSETQ. The V gene lost 1 base and the J gene lost 0 bases, with 10 bases spanning the gap. The CDR3 sequence is 16 residues long. The CDR3 loop reads CASSLNTGSNTGELFF. The CDR3, as DNA: TGCGCCAGCAGCTTGAATACGGGATCGAACACCGGGGAGCTGTTTTTT.

The J gene is TRBJ2-1, the V gene TRBV5-3, with 8 bases that match TRBD2. TRBV5-3 is an ORF, and what it does is uncertain. With V trimmed by 0 bases and J by 3 bases, 5 bases remained unmatched. The length of the CDR3 is 16 residues. CDR3 loop: CARSLAEREFYNEQFF. The CDR3 coding sequence is TGTGCCAGAAGCTTGGCCGAGCGGGAGTTCTACAATGAGCAGTTCTTC.

This chain connects TRBV19 to TRBJ2-1, with TRBD2 identical over 12 bases. The CDR3 totals 17 residues. Germline V gene lookup returns CDR1 LNHDA and CDR2 SQIVND (reference sequence). Trimming took 3 bases from V and 7 from J; bases not matched to a gene: 10. The CDR3 coding sequence is TGTGCCAGTAGTATTCGACTACTAGCGGGAGGTGGAAATGAGCAGTTCTTC. Translation gives CASSIRLLAGGGNEQFF. Variable domain in full (rest from reference TRBV19 and TRBJ2-1): DGGITQSPKYLFRKEGQNVTLSCEQNLNHDAMYWYRQDPGQGLRLIYYSQIVNDFQKGDIAEGYSVSREKKESFPLTVTSAQKNPTAFYLCASSIRLLAGGGNEQFFGPGTRLTVL.

The rearrangement links TRBV11-2 to TRBJ1-2; D not resolved. The CDR3 extends over 14 amino acids. Trimming pared 2 bases from V and 0 bases from J, leaving 7 bases between. Germline V gene lookup returns CDR1 SGHAT and CDR2 FQNNGV. The CDR3 here is CASSLNSPNYGYTF. The CDR3 DNA reads as TGTGCCAGCAGCTTAAACTCCCCTAACTATGGCTACACCTTC.

This rearrangement joins TRBV10-3 to TRBJ2-1; D call uncertain. This CDR3 contains 16 residues. The germline V gene encodes CDR1 ENHRY and CDR2 SYGVKD. V lost 3 bases, J lost 4 bases, and 16 bases lay in between. The CDR3 sequence: CAISDEVLTAYNEQFF. DNA for the CDR3: TGTGCCATCAGTGACGAGGTTCTCACGGCGTACAATGAGCAGTTCTTC.

The chain uses TRBV6-5 and TRBJ1-2; D perhaps matches TRBD1 (5 bases). The CDR3 spans 14 residues. CDR1 is MNHEY, CDR2 SVGAGI, per germline. Trimming removed 1 base from V and 2 bases from J, with 8 bases in between. The CDR3 spells CASSYLGLNYGYTF. DNA of the CDR3: TGTGCCAGCAGTTACTTGGGACTCAACTATGGCTACACCTTC.

The rearrangement uses TRBV6-5 and TRBJ2-2; 7 bases line up with TRBD2. Germline V gives CDR1 MNHEY, CDR2 SVGAGI. The CDR3 has 14 residues. V lost 8 bases to trimming and J lost 3 bases; unmatched junction nucleotides: 6. In DNA form, the CDR3 reads TGTGCCAGCCAGCGGGATAGGGACACCGGGGAGCTGTTTTTT. It yields the protein CASQRDRDTGELFF.

The gene calls are TRBV4-1 and TRBJ1-2; D may be TRBD1 (5 bases). Trimming cost V 2 bases and J 5 bases, with 15 bases left between them. Looked up from germline, CDR1 is MGHRA and CDR2 is YSYEKL. This CDR3 comprises 15 residues. CDR3 region: CASSQWDQPVYGYTF. In DNA, the CDR3 is TGCGCCAGCAGCCAATGGGACCAACCGGTGTATGGCTACACCTTC.

The chain carries TRBV30 and TRBJ2-3; 8 positions agree with TRBD2. The CDR3 length is 16 residues. Germline V gives CDR1 GTSNPN, CDR2 SVGIG (reference sequence). V gave up 5 bases and J gave up 3 bases; unmatched junction bases: 13. CDR3 in amino acids: CAWDQAGAPRTDTQYF. The CDR3 nucleotides read TGTGCCTGGGACCAAGCGGGAGCCCCGAGGACAGATACGCAGTATTTT.

The J gene is TRBJ2-1, the V gene TRBV4-1, with no clear D. Per the germline V gene, CDR1 is MGHRA and CDR2 is YSYEKL. CDR3 length: 15 residues. The V end was cut by 1 base, the J end by 3 bases, with 10 bases between. The CDR3 sequence is CASSQGLDGYNEQFF. In DNA form, the CDR3 reads TGCGCCAGCAGCCAAGGGCTAGACGGCTACAATGAGCAGTTCTTC.

V usage is TRBV28 and J usage is TRBJ1-2; no reliable D call. Germline V lookup: CDR1 MDHEN, CDR2 SYDVKM. Trimming took off 4 bases at V and 5 bases at J, with 5 bases between the two ends. There are 11 residues in the CDR3. This CDR3 reads CASSSAYGYTF. CDR3 DNA sequence: TGTGCCAGCAGTTCAGCTTATGGCTACACCTTC.

This chain uses TRBV9 with TRBJ1-3; D is perhaps TRBD1 (6 bases). This CDR3 region has 16 residues. Looked up from germline, CDR1 is SGDLS and CDR2 is YYNGEE. The V gene lost 4 bases and the J gene lost 2 bases, with 16 bases spanning the gap. The CDR3 coding sequence is TGTGCCAGCAGCACCCCTACCGGGACACCTGGAAACACCATATATTTT. This codes for CASSTPTGTPGNTIYF. Filled out from reference TRBV9 and TRBJ1-3, the complete variable domain reads DSGVTQTPKHLITATGQRVTLRCSPRSGDLSVYWYQQSLDQGLQFLIQYYNGEERAKGNILERFSAQQFPDLHSELNLSSLELGDSALYFCASSTPTGTPGNTIYFGEGSWLTVV.

The chain recombines TRBV28 with TRBJ1-2, with unresolved D. The ends were cut back, 1 base at V and 8 bases at J, with 14 bases in the middle. The germline gives CDR1 MDHEN, CDR2 SYDVKM. The CDR3 consists of 14 residues. CDR3 sequence: CASSLSGPGRGYTF. CDR3 coding DNA: TGTGCCAGCAGTTTATCGGGCCCAGGCCGCGGCTACACCTTC.